This TCR beta chain was captured by sequencing in a study of vaccination effects on CD4 cells after COVID-19. Study results and caveats: There were few convalescent patients in the study and no early post-infection timepoints.

The CDR3 sequence is 15 residues long. V was trimmed by 1 base and J by 0 bases, leaving 8 bases between them. CDR1 is LGHNA, CDR2 YNFKEQ, per germline. Generated by immunoSEQ multiplex PCR, the TCRdb table keeps only in-frame clones and is missing some. The table shows around 28,000 clones, with about 80% occurring only once. Under the ViraFEST assay, PBMC were stimulated with viral peptide pools so that antigen-specific CD4+ T cells expanded. Sequencing was performed afterwards. Culture lasted about 10 days before CD4+ T cell isolation. All vaccine recipients tested negative for nucleocapsid antibodies and had never contracted SARS-CoV-2 infection. Cultures got half-medium changes with IL-2 on days 3 and 7. Concerning this clone: Its target is not known.

The receptor comes from a human donor who received a COVID-19 vaccine. The sample in question was CD4+ T cells from PBMCs cultured with SARS-CoV-2 spike peptides, obtained before COVID-19 vaccination. The chain is built from TRBV4-2 and TRBJ2-3, with D perhaps matching TRBD1 (5 bases). The CDR3 is CASSQVRGSTDTQYF. The CDR3 DNA reads as TGTGCCAGCAGCCAAGTTAGGGGAAGCACAGATACGCAGTATTTT.